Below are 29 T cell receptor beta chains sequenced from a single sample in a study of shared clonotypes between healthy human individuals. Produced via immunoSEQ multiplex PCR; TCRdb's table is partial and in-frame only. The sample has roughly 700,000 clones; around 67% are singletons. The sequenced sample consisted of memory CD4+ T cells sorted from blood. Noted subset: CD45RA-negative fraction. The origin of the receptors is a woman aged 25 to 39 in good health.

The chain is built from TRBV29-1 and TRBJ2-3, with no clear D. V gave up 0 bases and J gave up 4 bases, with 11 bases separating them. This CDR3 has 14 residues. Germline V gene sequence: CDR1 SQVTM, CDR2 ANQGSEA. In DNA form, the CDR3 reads TGCAGCGTTGAAGAGGAGTTAGTCCCAGATACGCAGTATTTT. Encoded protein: CSVEEELVPDTQYF.

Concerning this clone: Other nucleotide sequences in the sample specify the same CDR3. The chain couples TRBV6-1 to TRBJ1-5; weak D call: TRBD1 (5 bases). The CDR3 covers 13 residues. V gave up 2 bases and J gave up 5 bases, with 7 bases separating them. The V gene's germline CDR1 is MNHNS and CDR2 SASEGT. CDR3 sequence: CASSEQGDQPQHF. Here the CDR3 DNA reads TGTGCCAGCAGTGAACAGGGAGATCAGCCCCAGCATTTT.

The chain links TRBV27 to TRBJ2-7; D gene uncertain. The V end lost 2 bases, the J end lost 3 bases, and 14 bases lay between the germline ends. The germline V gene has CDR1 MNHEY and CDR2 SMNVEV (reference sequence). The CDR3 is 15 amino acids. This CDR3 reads CASSLREGGFYEQYF. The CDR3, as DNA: TGTGCCAGCAGTTTAAGGGAAGGCGGTTTCTACGAGCAGTACTTC.

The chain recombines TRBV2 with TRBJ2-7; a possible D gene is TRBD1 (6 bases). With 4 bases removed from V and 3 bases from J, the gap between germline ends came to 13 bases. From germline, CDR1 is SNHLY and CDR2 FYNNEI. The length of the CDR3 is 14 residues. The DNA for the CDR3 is TGTGCCAGCAGTGTACCAGGGGCGGGCTACGAGCAGTACTTC. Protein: CASSVPGAGYEQYF.

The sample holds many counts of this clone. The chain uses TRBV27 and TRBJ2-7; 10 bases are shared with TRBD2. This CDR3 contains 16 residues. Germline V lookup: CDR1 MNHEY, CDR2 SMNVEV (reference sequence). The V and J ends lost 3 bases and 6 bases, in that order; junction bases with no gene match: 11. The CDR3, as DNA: TGTGCCAGCAGTTTTGGGCTAGCGGGGGCCTCTTTCGAGCAGTACTTC. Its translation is CASSFGLAGASFEQYF.

CDR3 residues: CASRPSGSGEQYF. CDR3 nucleotide sequence: TGCGCCAGCCGGCCTAGCGGGAGCGGTGAGCAGTACTTC. The chain joins TRBV4-1 to TRBJ2-7; 10 bases align to TRBD2. CDR3 length equals 13 residues. The ends lost 8 bases at V and 7 bases at J; junction bases unmatched: 8. From germline, CDR1 is MGHRA and CDR2 YSYEKL.

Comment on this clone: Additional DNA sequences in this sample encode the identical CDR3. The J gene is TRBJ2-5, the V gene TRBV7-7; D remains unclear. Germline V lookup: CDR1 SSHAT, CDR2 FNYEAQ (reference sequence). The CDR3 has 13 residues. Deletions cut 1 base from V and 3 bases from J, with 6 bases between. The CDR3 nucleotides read TGTGCCAGCAGCTTAGGAGGAAAAGAGACCCAGTACTTC. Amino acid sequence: CASSLGGKETQYF.

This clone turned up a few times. CDR3 loop: CAWSGRPRKGNSYNSPLHF. In nucleotides, the CDR3 is TGTGCCTGGAGTGGAAGGCCAAGGAAGGGGAACTCCTATAATTCACCCCTCCACTTT. The chain employs TRBV30 and TRBJ1-6; a weak D match, TRBD1 (5 bases). Trimming removed 1 base at V and 0 bases at J, with 19 bases between. The CDR3 consists of 19 residues. The germline V gene has CDR1 GTSNPN and CDR2 SVGIG (reference sequence).

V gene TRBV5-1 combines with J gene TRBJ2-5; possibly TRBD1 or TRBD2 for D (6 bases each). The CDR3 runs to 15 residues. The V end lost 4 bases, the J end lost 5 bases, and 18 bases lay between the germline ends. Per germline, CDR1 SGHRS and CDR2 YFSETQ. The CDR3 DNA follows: TGCGCCAGCAGCCCCGGGACACCTCGGGGGGAGACCCAGTACTTC. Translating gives CASSPGTPRGETQYF.

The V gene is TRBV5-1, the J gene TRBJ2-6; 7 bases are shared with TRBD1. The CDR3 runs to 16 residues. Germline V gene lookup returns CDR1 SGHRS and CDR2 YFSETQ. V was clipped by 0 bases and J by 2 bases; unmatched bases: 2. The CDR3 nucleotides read TGCGCCAGCAGCTTGGTTCAGGGGGCTGGGGCCAACGTCCTGACTTTC. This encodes CASSLVQGAGANVLTF.

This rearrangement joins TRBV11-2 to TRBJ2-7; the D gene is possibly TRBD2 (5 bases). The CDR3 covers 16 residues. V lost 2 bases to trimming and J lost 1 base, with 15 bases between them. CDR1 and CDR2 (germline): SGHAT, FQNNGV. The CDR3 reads CASSLIQVGGSYEQYF. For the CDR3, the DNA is TGTGCCAGCAGCTTAATCCAGGTCGGAGGATCCTACGAGCAGTACTTC.

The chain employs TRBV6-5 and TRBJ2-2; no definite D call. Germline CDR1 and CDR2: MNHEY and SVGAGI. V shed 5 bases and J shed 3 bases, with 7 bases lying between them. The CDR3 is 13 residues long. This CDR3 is CASSPHDTGELFF. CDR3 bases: TGTGCCAGCAGTCCCCATGACACCGGGGAGCTGTTTTTT.

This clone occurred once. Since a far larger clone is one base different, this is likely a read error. CDR3 DNA: TGTGCCAGCAGCTTGGCTAGCGGGAGCTACAATGAGCAGTTCTTC. It yields the protein CASSLASGSYNEQFF. The chain links TRBV5-8 to TRBJ2-1, with 10 bases matching TRBD2. V gave up 0 bases and J gave up 3 bases; unmatched junction bases: 0. Germline CDR1 reads SGHTS; CDR2 reads YDEGEE. The CDR3 is made up of 15 amino acids. Looking up the rest from reference TRBV5-8 and TRBJ2-1 gives the full variable domain: EAGVTQSPTHLIKTRGQQATLRCSPISGHTSVYWYQQALGLGLQFLLWYDEGEERNRGNFPPRFSGRQFPNYSSELNVNALELEDSALYLCASSLASGSYNEQFFGPGTRLTVL.

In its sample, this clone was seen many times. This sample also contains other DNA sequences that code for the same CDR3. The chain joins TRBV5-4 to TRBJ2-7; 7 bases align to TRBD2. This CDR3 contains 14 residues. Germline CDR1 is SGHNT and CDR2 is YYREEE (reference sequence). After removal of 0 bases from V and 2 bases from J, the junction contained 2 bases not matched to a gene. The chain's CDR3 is CASSLGLATYEQYF. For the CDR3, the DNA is TGTGCCAGCAGCTTGGGACTAGCAACCTACGAGCAGTACTTC. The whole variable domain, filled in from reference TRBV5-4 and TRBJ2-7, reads ETGVTQSPTHLIKTRGQQVTLRCSSQSGHNTVSWYQQALGQGPQFIFQYYREEENGRGNFPPRFSGLQFPNYSSELNVNALELDDSALYLCASSLGLATYEQYFGPGTRLTVT.

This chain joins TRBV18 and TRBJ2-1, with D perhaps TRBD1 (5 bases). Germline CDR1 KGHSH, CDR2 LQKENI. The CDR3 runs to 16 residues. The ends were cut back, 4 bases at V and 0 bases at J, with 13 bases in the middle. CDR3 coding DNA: TGTGCCAGCTCACGACAGACTGCAGACTCCTACAATGAGCAGTTCTTC. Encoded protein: CASSRQTADSYNEQFF.

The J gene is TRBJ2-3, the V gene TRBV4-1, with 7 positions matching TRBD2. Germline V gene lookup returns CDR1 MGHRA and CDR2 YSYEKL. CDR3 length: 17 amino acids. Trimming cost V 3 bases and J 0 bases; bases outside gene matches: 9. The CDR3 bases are TGCGCCAGCAGCCAGAGCCTCAGACTAGCTAGCACAGATACGCAGTATTTT. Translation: CASSQSLRLASTDTQYF.

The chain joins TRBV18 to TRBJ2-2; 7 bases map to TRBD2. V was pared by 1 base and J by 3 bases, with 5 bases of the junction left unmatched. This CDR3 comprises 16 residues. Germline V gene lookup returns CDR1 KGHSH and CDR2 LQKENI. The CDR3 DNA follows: TGTGCCAGCTCACCACTTACTAGCGCGGACACCGGGGAGCTGTTTTTT. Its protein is CASSPLTSADTGELFF.

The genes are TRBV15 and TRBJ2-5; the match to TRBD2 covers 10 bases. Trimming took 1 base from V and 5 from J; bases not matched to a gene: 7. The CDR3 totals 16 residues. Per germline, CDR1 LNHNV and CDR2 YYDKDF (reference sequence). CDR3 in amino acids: CATSRVQAGGPETQYF. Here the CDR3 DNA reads TGTGCCACCAGCAGAGTCCAAGCGGGAGGGCCGGAGACCCAGTACTTC.

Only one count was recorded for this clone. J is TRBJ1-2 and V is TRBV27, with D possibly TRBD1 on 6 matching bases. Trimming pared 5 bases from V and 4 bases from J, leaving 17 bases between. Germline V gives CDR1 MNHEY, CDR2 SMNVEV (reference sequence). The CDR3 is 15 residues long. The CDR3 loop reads CASSPNWTDRYGYTF. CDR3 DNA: TGTGCCAGCAGTCCCAACTGGACAGATCGCTATGGCTACACCTTC.

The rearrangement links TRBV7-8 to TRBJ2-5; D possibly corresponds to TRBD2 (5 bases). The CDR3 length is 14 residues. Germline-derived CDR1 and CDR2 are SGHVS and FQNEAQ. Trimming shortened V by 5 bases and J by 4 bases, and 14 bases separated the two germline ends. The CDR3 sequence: CASSPGGFGETQYF. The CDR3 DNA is TGTGCCAGCAGCCCCGGAGGTTTCGGAGAGACCCAGTACTTC.

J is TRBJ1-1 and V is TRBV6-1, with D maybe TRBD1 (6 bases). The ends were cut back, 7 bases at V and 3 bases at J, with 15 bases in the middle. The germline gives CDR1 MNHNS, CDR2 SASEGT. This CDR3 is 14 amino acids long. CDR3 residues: CASNTIRGDTEAFF. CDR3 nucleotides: TGTGCCAGCAACACCATTAGGGGGGACACTGAAGCTTTCTTT.

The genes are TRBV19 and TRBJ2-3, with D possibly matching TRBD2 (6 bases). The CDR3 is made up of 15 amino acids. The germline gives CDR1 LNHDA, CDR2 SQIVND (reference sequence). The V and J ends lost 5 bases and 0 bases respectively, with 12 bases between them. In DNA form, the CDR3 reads TGTGCCAGTAGTCTGGGACTCACTAGCACAGATACGCAGTATTTT. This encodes CASSLGLTSTDTQYF. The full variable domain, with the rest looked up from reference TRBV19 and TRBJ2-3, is DGGITQSPKYLFRKEGQNVTLSCEQNLNHDAMYWYRQDPGQGLRLIYYSQIVNDFQKGDIAEGYSVSREKKESFPLTVTSAQKNPTAFYLCASSLGLTSTDTQYFGPGTRLTVL.

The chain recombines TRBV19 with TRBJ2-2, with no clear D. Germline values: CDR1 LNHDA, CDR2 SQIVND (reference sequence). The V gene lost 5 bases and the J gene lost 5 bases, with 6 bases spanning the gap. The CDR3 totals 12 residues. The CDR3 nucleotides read TGTGCCAGTAGTCGCTGGACCGGGGAGCTGTTTTTT. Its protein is CASSRWTGELFF.

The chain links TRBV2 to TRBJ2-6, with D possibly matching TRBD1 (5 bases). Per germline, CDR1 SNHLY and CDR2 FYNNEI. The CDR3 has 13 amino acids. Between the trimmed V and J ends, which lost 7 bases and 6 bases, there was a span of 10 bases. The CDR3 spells CASKGSEANVLTF. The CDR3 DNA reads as TGTGCCAGCAAGGGGTCGGAGGCCAACGTCCTGACTTTC. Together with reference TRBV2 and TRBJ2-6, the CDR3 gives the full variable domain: EPEVTQTPSHQVTQMGQEVILRCVPISNHLYFYWYRQILGQKVEFLVSFYNNEISEKSEIFDDQFSVERPDGSNFTLKIRSTKLEDSAMYFCASKGSEANVLTFGAGSRLTVL.

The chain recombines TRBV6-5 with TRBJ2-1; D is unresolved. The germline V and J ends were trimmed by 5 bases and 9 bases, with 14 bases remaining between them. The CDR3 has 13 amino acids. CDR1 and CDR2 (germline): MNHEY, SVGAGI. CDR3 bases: TGTGCCAGCAGTCTCGCCATGGGCGGTGAGCAGTTCTTC. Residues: CASSLAMGGEQFF.

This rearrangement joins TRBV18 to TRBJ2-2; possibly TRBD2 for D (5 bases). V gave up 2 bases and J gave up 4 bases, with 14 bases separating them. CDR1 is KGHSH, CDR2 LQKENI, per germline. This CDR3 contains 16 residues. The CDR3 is CASSPTGIRSTGELFF. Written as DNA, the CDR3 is TGTGCCAGCTCACCAACCGGGATTCGGTCCACCGGGGAGCTGTTTTTT.

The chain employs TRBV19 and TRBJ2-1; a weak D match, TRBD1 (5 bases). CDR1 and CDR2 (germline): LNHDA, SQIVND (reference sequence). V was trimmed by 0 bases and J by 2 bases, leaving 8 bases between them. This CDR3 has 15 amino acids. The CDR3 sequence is CASSIDRAPYNEQFF. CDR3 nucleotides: TGTGCCAGTAGTATAGACAGGGCCCCCTACAATGAGCAGTTCTTC.

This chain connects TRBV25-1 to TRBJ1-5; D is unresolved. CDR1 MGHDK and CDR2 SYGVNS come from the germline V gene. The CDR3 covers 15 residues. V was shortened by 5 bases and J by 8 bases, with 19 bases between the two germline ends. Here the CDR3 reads CASSPRGSVREPQHF. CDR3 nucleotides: TGTGCCAGCAGTCCGAGAGGGTCGGTTCGGGAGCCCCAGCATTTT. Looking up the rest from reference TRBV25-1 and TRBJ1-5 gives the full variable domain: EADIYQTPRYLVIGTGKKITLECSQTMGHDKMYWYQQDPGMELHLIHYSYGVNSTEKGDLSSESTVSRIRTEHFPLTLESARPSHTSQYLCASSPRGSVREPQHFGDGTRLSIL.

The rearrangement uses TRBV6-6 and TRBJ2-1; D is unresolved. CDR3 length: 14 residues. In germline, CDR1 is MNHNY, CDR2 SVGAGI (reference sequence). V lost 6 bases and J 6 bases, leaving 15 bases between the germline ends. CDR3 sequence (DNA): TGTGCCAGCAGCCCCCCAAACCCGTTCAATGAGCAGTTCTTC. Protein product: CASSPPNPFNEQFF.